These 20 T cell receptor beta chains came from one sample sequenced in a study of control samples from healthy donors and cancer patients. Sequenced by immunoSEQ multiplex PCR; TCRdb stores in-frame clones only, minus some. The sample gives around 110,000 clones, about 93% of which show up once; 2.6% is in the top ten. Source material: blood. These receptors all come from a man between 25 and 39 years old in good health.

The CDR3 loop is CASSLFANTEAFF. DNA of the CDR3: TGCGCCAGCAGCTTGTTCGCTAACACTGAAGCTTTCTTT. V and J are TRBV5-1 and TRBJ1-1, with D hard to call. The CDR3 has 13 amino acids. V dropped 1 base and J dropped 2 bases, with 6 bases sitting between them. The germline V gene has CDR1 SGHRS and CDR2 YFSETQ. Based on the CDR3 plus reference TRBV5-1 and TRBJ1-1, the full variable domain is KAGVTQTPRYLIKTRGQQVTLSCSPISGHRSVSWYQQTPGQGLQFLFEYFSETQRNKGNFPGRFSGRQFSNSRSEMNVSTLELGDSALYLCASSLFANTEAFFGQGTRLTVV.

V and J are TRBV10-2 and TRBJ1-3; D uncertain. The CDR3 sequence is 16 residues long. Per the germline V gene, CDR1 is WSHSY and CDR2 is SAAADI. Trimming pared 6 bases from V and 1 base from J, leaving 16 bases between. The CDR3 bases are TGCGCCAGCAGCGCTGAAACAGAGGGATCTGGAAACACCATATATTTT. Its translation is CASSAETEGSGNTIYF.

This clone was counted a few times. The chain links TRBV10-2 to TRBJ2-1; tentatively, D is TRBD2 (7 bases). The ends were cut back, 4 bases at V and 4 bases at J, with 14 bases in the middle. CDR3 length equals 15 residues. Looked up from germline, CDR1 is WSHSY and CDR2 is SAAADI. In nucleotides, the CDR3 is TGCGCCAGCAGTGCCGGCGGGGGCTTATACAATGAGCAGTTCTTC. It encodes CASSAGGGLYNEQFF.

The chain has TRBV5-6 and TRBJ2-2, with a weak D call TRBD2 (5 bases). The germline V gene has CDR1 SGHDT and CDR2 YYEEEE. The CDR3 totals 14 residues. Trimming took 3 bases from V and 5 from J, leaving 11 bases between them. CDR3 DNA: TGTGCCAGCAGCTCTAGGGAGAGGACCGGGGAGCTGTTTTTT. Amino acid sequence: CASSSRERTGELFF.

The CDR3 region has the DNA TGTGCCAGCAGTCTCATACAGGGTGGCTACACCTTC. Amino acid sequence: CASSLIQGGYTF. The rearrangement uses TRBV28 and TRBJ1-2, with D maybe TRBD1 (6 bases). Germline V CDR1 and CDR2: MDHEN, SYDVKM. The CDR3 runs 12 residues. Deletions cut 5 bases from V and 7 bases from J, with 11 bases between.

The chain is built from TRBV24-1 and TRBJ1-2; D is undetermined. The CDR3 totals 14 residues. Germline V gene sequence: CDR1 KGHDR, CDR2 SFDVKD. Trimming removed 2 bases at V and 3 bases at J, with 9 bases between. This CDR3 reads CATSDSQTDYGYTF. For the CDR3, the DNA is TGTGCCACCAGTGATTCCCAGACTGACTATGGCTACACCTTC.

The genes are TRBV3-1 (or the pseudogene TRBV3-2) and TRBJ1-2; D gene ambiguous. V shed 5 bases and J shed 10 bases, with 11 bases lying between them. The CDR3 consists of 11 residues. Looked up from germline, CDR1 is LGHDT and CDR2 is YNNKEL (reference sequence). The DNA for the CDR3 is TGTGCCAGCAGCTTAAATAAGGTCTACACCTTC. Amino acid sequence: CASSLNKVYTF.

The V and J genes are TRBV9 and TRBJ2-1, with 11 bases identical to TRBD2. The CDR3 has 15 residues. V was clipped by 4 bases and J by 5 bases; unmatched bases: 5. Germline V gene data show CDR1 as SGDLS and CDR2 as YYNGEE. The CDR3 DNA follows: TGTGCCAGCAGCCCGGGACTAGCGGACAACAATGAGCAGTTCTTC. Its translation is CASSPGLADNNEQFF.

CDR3 in DNA: TGTGCCAGCAGCTACCTACAGAGCCAAGAGACCCAGTACTTC. This encodes CASSYLQSQETQYF. This sequence joins TRBV11-2 and TRBJ2-5, with D unresolved. From germline, CDR1 is SGHAT and CDR2 FQNNGV. CDR3 length: 14 amino acids. With 4 bases removed from V and 1 base from J, the gap between germline ends came to 10 bases.

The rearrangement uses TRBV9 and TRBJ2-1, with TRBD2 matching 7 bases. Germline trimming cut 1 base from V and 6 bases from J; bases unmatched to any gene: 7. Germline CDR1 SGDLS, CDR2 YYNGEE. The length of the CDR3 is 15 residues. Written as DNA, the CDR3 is TGTGCCAGCAGCGTACGGGCGGGGGATATCAATGAGCAGTTCTTC. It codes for CASSVRAGDINEQFF.

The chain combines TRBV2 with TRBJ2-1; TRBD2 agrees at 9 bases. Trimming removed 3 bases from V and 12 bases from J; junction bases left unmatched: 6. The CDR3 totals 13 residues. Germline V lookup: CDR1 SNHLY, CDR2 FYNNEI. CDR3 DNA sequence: TGTGCCAGCAGTGAGGCTAGCGGGGAGTGGCAGTTCTTC. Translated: CASSEASGEWQFF.

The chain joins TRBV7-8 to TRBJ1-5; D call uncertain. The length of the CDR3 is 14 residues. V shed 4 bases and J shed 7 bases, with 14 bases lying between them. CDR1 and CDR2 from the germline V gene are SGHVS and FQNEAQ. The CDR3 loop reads CASSSPGRAQPQHF. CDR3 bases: TGTGCCAGCAGCTCCCCCGGTAGGGCGCAGCCCCAGCATTTT.

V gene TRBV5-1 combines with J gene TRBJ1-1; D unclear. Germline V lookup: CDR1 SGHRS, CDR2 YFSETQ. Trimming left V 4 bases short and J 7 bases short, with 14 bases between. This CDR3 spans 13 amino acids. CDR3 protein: CASSTRASYEAFF. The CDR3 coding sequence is TGCGCCAGCAGCACCCGGGCCTCCTATGAAGCTTTCTTT.

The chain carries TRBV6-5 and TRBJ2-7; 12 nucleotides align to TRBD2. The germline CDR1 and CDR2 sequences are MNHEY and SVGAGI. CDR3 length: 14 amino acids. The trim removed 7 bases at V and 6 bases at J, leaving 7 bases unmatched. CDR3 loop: CASKGLAGLGEQYV. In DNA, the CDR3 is TGTGCCAGCAAAGGACTAGCGGGGTTAGGCGAGCAGTACGTC.

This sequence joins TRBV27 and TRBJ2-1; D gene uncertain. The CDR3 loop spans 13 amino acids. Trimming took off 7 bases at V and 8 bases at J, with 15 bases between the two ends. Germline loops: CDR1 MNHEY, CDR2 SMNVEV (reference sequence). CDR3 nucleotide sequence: TGTGCCAGCACTCAAACCCCGGTCCATGAGCAGTTCTTC. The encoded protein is CASTQTPVHEQFF.

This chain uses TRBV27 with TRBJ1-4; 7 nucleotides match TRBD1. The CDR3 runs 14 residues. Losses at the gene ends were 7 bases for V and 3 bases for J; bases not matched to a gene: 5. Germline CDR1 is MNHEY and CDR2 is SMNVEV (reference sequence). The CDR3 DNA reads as TGTGCCAGCAAGGGGGCCAGGGCTAATGAAAAACTGTTTTTT. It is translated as CASKGARANEKLFF.

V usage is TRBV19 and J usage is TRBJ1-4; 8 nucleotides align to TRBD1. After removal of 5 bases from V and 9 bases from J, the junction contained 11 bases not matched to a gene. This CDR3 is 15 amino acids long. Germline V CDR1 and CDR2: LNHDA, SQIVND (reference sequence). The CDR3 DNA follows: TGTGCCAGTAGTGGACTGGACAGGGATCTTAAAAAACTGTTTTTT. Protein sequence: CASSGLDRDLKKLFF.

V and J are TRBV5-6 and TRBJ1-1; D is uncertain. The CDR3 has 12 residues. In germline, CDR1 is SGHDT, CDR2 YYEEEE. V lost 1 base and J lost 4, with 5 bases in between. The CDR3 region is CASSLYGTEAFF. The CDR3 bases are TGTGCCAGCAGCTTGTACGGCACTGAAGCTTTCTTT.

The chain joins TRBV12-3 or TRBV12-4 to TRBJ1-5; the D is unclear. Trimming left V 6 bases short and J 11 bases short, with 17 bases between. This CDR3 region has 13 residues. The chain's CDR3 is CASSPGGGGTQHF. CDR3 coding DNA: TGTGCCAGCAGCCCCGGAGGCGGCGGGACCCAGCATTTT.

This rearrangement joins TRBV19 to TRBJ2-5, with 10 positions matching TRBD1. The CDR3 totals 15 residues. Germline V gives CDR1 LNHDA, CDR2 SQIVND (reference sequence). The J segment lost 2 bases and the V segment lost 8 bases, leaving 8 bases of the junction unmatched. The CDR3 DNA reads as TGTGCCAGTCAGATCGGACAGGGGGTTCAAGAGACCCAGTACTTC. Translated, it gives CASQIGQGVQETQYF.